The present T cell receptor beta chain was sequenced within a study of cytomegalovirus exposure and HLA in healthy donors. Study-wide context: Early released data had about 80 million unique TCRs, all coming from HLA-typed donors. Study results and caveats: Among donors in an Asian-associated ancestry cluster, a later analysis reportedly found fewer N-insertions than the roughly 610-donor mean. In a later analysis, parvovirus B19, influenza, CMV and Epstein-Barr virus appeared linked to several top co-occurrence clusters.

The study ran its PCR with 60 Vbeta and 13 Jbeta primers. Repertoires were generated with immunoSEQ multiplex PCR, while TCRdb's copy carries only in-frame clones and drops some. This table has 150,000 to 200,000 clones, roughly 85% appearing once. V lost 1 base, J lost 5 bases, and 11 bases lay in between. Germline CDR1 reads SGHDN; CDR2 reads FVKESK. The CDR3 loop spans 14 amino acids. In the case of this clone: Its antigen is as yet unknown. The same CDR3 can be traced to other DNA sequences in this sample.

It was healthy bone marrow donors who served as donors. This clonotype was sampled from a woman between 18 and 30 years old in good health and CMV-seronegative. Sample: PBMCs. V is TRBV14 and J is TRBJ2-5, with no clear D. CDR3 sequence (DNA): TGTGCCAGCAGCCAAGGAGCCCGGTCGGAGACCCAGTACTTC. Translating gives CASSQGARSETQYF.